Listed below are T cell receptor beta chains from one sample, sequenced in a study of T cells expressing NK-cell markers. TCRdb reprocessed the 5' RACE reads; each CDR3 protein has one entry and no DNA is given. The sample table includes under 600,000 distinct CDR3 sequences. Sample: blood T cells: a sorted CD56 or NKG2C T cell subset, CD4+ or CD8+ T cells, or bulk PBMC T cells (not recorded which). The receptor set was obtained from a woman aged 45-65 years in good health. CDR3s include the opening cysteine and the closing phenylalanine or tryptophan.

V: TRBV6-6
J: TRBJ2-1
CDR3: CASQQGAYNEQFF

V: TRBV27
J: TRBJ2-3
CDR3: CASSRSGGGDTQYF

V: TRBV19
J: TRBJ2-3
CDR3: CASSLLAGGPSTDTQYF

V: TRBV10-3
J: TRBJ2-1
CDR3: CAISVAGVYNEQFF

V: TRBV7-3
J: TRBJ1-1
CDR3: CASSPSGGGGEGAFF

V: TRBV29-1
J: TRBJ2-5
CDR3: CSVAKTGRQETQYF

V: TRBV11-1
J: TRBJ2-1
CDR3: CASNPAGGSSSYNEQFF

V: TRBV4-1
J: TRBJ2-1
CDR3: CASSPARSTSPYNEQFF

V: TRBV2
J: TRBJ2-1
CDR3: CAISKLGEQFF

V: TRBV6-6
J: TRBJ1-2
CDR3: CASSLPGTKGGYTF

V: TRBV7-2
J: TRBJ2-2
CDR3: CASSGMAGNTGELFF

V: TRBV7-3
J: TRBJ2-1
CDR3: CASSRSGSNNNEQFF

V: TRBV28
J: TRBJ1-1
CDR3: CASSLGDRSWNTEAFF

V: TRBV11-3
J: TRBJ2-2
CDR3: CASSPGAPTGELFF

V: TRBV25-1
J: TRBJ2-1
CDR3: CATAGLTNNEQFF

V: TRBV20-1
J: TRBJ2-3
CDR3: CSADPPRGDTDTQYF

V: TRBV15
J: TRBJ1-2
CDR3: CATSREEVNYGYTF

V: TRBV6-5
J: TRBJ2-3
CDR3: CASRTLAGVSTDTQYF

V: TRBV20-1
J: TRBJ2-1
CDR3: CSARHREYIHEQFF

V: TRBV12-3/TRBV12-4
J: TRBJ1-2
CDR3: CASSSPTRRSNYGYTF

V: TRBV9
J: TRBJ2-5
CDR3: CASSARTGSLKETQYF

V: TRBV7-6
J: TRBJ2-1
CDR3: CASSSLSDRRGQFF

V: TRBV9
J: TRBJ2-2
CDR3: CASSPTTGNYAGELFF

V: TRBV9
J: TRBJ2-1
CDR3: CASSPSIGFPFNEQFF

V: TRBV7-2
J: TRBJ2-5
CDR3: CASSLTAAVARETQYF

V: TRBV2
J: TRBJ2-1
CDR3: CASSRGLGHEQFF

V: TRBV7-2
J: TRBJ1-4
CDR3: CASSLGRRGEKLFF

V: TRBV11-2
J: TRBJ2-5
CDR3: CASSPPLLPGLAGETQYF

V: TRBV28
J: TRBJ1-5
CDR3: CASNSYRVGSNQPQHF

V: TRBV20-1
J: TRBJ1-6
CDR3: CSARPQGNSPLHF

V: TRBV12-3/TRBV12-4
J: TRBJ2-1
CDR3: CASSLGGPYNEQFF

V: TRBV20-1
J: TRBJ1-5
CDR3: CSGIKGTDQPQHF

V: TRBV20-1
J: TRBJ2-1
CDR3: CSAPGSGDRNEQFF

V: TRBV27
J: TRBJ1-1
CDR3: CASKGQGGDTEAFF

V: TRBV10-3
J: TRBJ2-3
CDR3: CAISRTGGYTDTQYF

V: TRBV6-5
J: TRBJ2-3
CDR3: CASSYKGTGSTDTQYF

V: TRBV5-1
J: TRBJ1-1
CDR3: CASSRTAGDTEAFF

V: TRBV7-3
J: TRBJ2-7
CDR3: CASSLNGYGDEQYF

V: TRBV20-1
J: TRBJ2-1
CDR3: CSAADSGVVNEQFF

V: TRBV5-1
J: TRBJ1-1
CDR3: CASSFMNTEAFF

V: TRBV12-3/TRBV12-4
J: TRBJ2-1
CDR3: CASRPMRRGVRSSYNEQFF

V: TRBV5-1
J: TRBJ2-7
CDR3: CASSLEGQGAGEQYF

V: TRBV29-1
J: TRBJ2-5
CDR3: CSVDPSGYTQYF

V: TRBV6-1
J: TRBJ1-5
CDR3: CASSETGHNQPQHF

V: TRBV20-1
J: TRBJ2-3
CDR3: CSARGRALTDTQYF

V: TRBV2
J: TRBJ1-3
CDR3: CASSPRGRSGNTIYF

V: TRBV9
J: TRBJ2-1
CDR3: CASSVGLLNEQFF

V: TRBV13
J: TRBJ2-2
CDR3: CASSPGLGAVGELFF

V: TRBV10-3
J: TRBJ2-5
CDR3: CAISDERELRETQYF

V: TRBV29-1
J: TRBJ1-1
CDR3: CSVRTGGAYGEAFF

V: TRBV18
J: TRBJ2-1
CDR3: CASSPLAGEVNEQFF

V: TRBV7-2
J: TRBJ2-2
CDR3: CASSRRTSGRGNTGELFF

V: TRBV14
J: TRBJ1-6
CDR3: CASSQSAHSNSPLHF

V: TRBV27
J: TRBJ2-1
CDR3: CASSLSWGTFQGRDEQFF

V: TRBV18
J: TRBJ1-1
CDR3: CASSSDREGTEAFF

V: TRBV15
J: TRBJ2-7
CDR3: CATSSTRGSPYEQYF

V: TRBV2
J: TRBJ2-5
CDR3: CASSASSGRDETQYF

V: TRBV5-1
J: TRBJ1-1
CDR3: CASSLRQVGSEAFF

V: TRBV2
J: TRBJ2-1
CDR3: CASSYSGTSDYNEQFF

V: TRBV6-1
J: TRBJ2-4
CDR3: CASSATLLAKNIQYF